Listed here are 23 T cell receptor beta chains from one sample, sequenced in a study of blood T cell repertoires in COVID-19 (dated by TCRdb to about 2020). Receptors were amplified or captured by the immunoSEQ multiplex PCR assay. TCRdb obtained this table from immuneACCESS and retained in-frame rearrangements with V and J assigned. These tables miss some clones; where compared with another copy, unresolved V genes account for less than half of the shortfall, and the remainder is unexplained. The sample table contains fewer than 350,000 clones; only one count was recorded for 65% to 90% of them. The ten top clones hold roughly 4.2% of the sample. The sample comprised PBMCs or T cells enriched from blood (not recorded which). These receptors were collected from a woman aged 40 to 55 with acute COVID-19.

The chain is built from TRBV7-9 and TRBJ2-5, with a tentative D call TRBD1 (5 bases). The germline V gene encodes CDR1 SEHNR and CDR2 FQNEAQ (reference sequence). With 5 bases removed from V and 1 base from J, the gap between germline ends came to 14 bases. This CDR3 has 15 residues. The DNA for the CDR3 is TGTGCCAGCAGCCCCCAGGCAGGGCCCCAAGAGACCCAGTACTTC. Its protein product is CASSPQAGPQETQYF.

Only one count was recorded for this clone. This chain uses TRBV7-2 with TRBJ2-2; D is unclear. The germline V gene has CDR1 SGHTA and CDR2 FQGNSA. CDR3 length: 14 residues. V gave up 5 bases and J gave up 0 bases, with 7 bases separating them. The CDR3 reads CASSRSANTGELFF. In DNA form, the CDR3 reads TGTGCCAGCAGCCGTTCAGCGAACACCGGGGAGCTGTTTTTT. The entire variable domain, with the rest obtained from reference TRBV7-2 and TRBJ2-2, is as follows: GAGVSQSPSNKVTEKGKDVELRCDPISGHTALYWYRQSLGQGLEFLIYFQGNSAPDKSGLPSDRFSAERTGGSVSTLTIQRTQQEDSAVYLCASSRSANTGELFFGEGSRLTVL.

The chain links TRBV5-1 to TRBJ1-4, with D unresolved. Germline-derived CDR1 and CDR2 are SGHRS and YFSETQ. V lost 1 base and J lost 7, with 11 bases in between. The CDR3 has 14 amino acids. CDR3 amino acids: CASSLSGFGEKLFF. The CDR3, as DNA: TGCGCCAGCAGCTTGTCGGGATTTGGTGAAAAACTGTTTTTT.

The chain combines TRBV11-2 with TRBJ1-2, with 8 bases lining up with TRBD1. Trimming took 4 bases from V and 7 from J; bases not matched to a gene: 14. The germline gives CDR1 SGHAT, CDR2 FQNNGV. The CDR3 extends over 16 amino acids. CDR3: CASSSTGHRGAPGYTF. CDR3 DNA sequence: TGTGCCAGCAGCTCCACAGGCCACAGGGGGGCTCCTGGCTACACCTTC.

The rearrangement uses TRBV7-8 and TRBJ2-7, with TRBD1 matching 9 bases. CDR1 and CDR2 from the germline V gene are SGHVS and FQNEAQ. There are 16 residues in the CDR3. The J segment lost 2 bases and the V segment lost 1 base, leaving 6 bases of the junction unmatched. The CDR3 loop is CASSLGFRDRAYEQYF. Here the CDR3 DNA reads TGTGCCAGCAGCTTAGGTTTCAGGGACAGGGCCTACGAGCAGTACTTC.

This clone was detected only once. The chain is built from TRBV28 and TRBJ1-2, with 9 bases fitting TRBD1. CDR1 and CDR2 (germline): MDHEN, SYDVKM. V was clipped by 5 bases and J by 7 bases; unmatched bases: 11. The CDR3 is 15 residues long. The CDR3 bases are TGTGCCAGCAGTAACTGGGACAGGGAGGTTTCTGGCTACACCTTC. It encodes CASSNWDREVSGYTF.

V gene TRBV7-9 combines with J gene TRBJ1-1; no clear D gene. This CDR3 has 13 amino acids. Germline lookup yields CDR1 SEHNR and CDR2 FQNEAQ (reference sequence). With 6 bases removed from V and 1 base from J, the gap between germline ends came to 9 bases. The CDR3 nucleotides are TGTGCCAGCAGTCCCCCAGGGAACACTGAAGCTTTCTTT. Its protein is CASSPPGNTEAFF.

The chain couples TRBV19 to TRBJ2-5; the D gene is possibly TRBD1 (6 bases). From germline, CDR1 is LNHDA and CDR2 SQIVND (reference sequence). The CDR3 runs to 13 residues. With 5 bases removed from V and 0 bases from J, the gap between germline ends came to 7 bases. CDR3 protein: CASSGQYQETQYF. CDR3 bases: TGTGCCAGTAGTGGACAGTACCAAGAGACCCAGTACTTC.

This chain uses TRBV6-2 or TRBV6-3 with TRBJ2-5; D is perhaps TRBD1 (6 bases). Between the trimmed V and J ends, which lost 5 bases and 2 bases, there was a span of 15 bases. Looked up from germline, CDR1 is MNHEY and CDR2 is SVGEGT. CDR3 length: 15 residues. The CDR3 loop is CASSTRDKLQETQYF. CDR3 sequence (DNA): TGTGCCAGCAGTACCCGGGACAAATTACAAGAGACCCAGTACTTC.

J is TRBJ1-1 and V is TRBV6-2 or TRBV6-3, with TRBD1 as a possible D gene (6 bases). Trimming stripped 2 bases from V and 1 base from J, with 8 bases between. Germline V gene lookup returns CDR1 MNHEY and CDR2 SVGEGT. The CDR3 extends over 14 amino acids. In nucleotides, the CDR3 is TGTGCCAGCAGTTACACAGGGCGGAACACTGAAGCTTTCTTT. It translates to CASSYTGRNTEAFF.

In its sample, this clone was seen a few times. This chain joins TRBV19 and TRBJ1-1; D ambiguous. Trimming stripped 6 bases from V and 9 bases from J, with 17 bases between. The CDR3 has 13 amino acids. The germline gives CDR1 LNHDA, CDR2 SQIVND (reference sequence). The DNA for the CDR3 is TGTGCCAGTAGGTCAACAGCCATTCCGAAAGCTTTCTTT. Amino acids: CASRSTAIPKAFF.

The chain has TRBV7-3 and TRBJ2-1; 10 positions match TRBD2. The CDR3 contains 16 residues. Germline CDR1 is SGHTA and CDR2 is FQGTGA. The V segment lost 2 bases and the J segment 6 bases; nucleotides outside the gene matches: 7. The CDR3: CASSLDTGLASNEQFF. The DNA for the CDR3 is TGTGCCAGCAGCTTAGATACGGGACTAGCGAGCAATGAGCAGTTCTTC.

The chain has TRBV7-3 and TRBJ2-1; 7 bases agree with TRBD2. Germline values: CDR1 SGHTA, CDR2 FQGTGA. CDR3 size: 16 residues. The ends lost 5 bases at V and 7 bases at J; junction bases unmatched: 14. In DNA form, the CDR3 reads TGTGCCAGCAGCCAGCTGGAAGGACTAGATTTAAATGAGCAGTTCTTC. This sequence encodes CASSQLEGLDLNEQFF.

The CDR3 DNA follows: TGTGCCATCAGTGAAATAGACAGGGTCTCCACCGGGGAGCTGTTTTTT. The encoded protein is CAISEIDRVSTGELFF. The rearrangement uses TRBV10-3 and TRBJ2-2, with 7 positions matching TRBD1. Looked up from germline, CDR1 is ENHRY and CDR2 is SYGVKD. The V gene end was trimmed by 3 bases and the J gene end by 4 bases; junction bases not matched to a gene: 8. The CDR3 is 16 residues long.

The rearrangement links TRBV12-3 or TRBV12-4 to TRBJ1-1; D gene unclear. Trimming took 1 base from V and 9 from J, leaving 9 bases between them. The length of the CDR3 is 12 residues. The CDR3 nucleotides are TGTGCCAGCAGTTTAGGGTCCGGGAAAGCTTTCTTT. It is translated as CASSLGSGKAFF.

CDR3 sequence: CASTPLTSSYEQYF. DNA for the CDR3: TGTGCCAGCACCCCTCTTACGAGCTCCTACGAGCAGTACTTC. The chain joins TRBV7-2 to TRBJ2-7; D gene unclear. The CDR3 contains 14 residues. Between the trimmed V and J ends, which lost 7 bases and 0 bases, there was a span of 13 bases. CDR1 is SGHTA, CDR2 FQGNSA, per germline.

This clone showed up just a few times. J is TRBJ1-2 and V is TRBV3-1 (or the pseudogene TRBV3-2), with 7 bases matching TRBD1. J gave up 5 bases and V 6 bases, and 12 bases lay outside the gene matches. This CDR3 region has 15 residues. Looked up from germline, CDR1 is LGHDT and CDR2 is YNNKEL (reference sequence). CDR3: CASRGYFTGEYGYTF. The CDR3 DNA sequence: TGTGCCAGCAGGGGGTATTTCACAGGGGAGTATGGCTACACCTTC.

This clone was observed a handful of times. At the DNA level, this CDR3 is encoded by other sequences in the same sample as well. The J gene is TRBJ1-2, the V gene TRBV28; D remains ambiguous. Germline lookup yields CDR1 MDHEN and CDR2 SYDVKM. The CDR3 extends over 12 amino acids. The V and J ends lost 2 bases and 4 bases respectively, with 5 bases between them. The CDR3 region is CASSLQAYGYTF. CDR3 bases: TGTGCCAGCAGTTTACAGGCCTATGGCTACACCTTC.

This clone showed up just once. The chain is built from TRBV18 and TRBJ2-1, with 8 bases that match TRBD2. The V and J ends lost 6 bases and 9 bases, in that order; junction bases with no gene match: 13. Germline values: CDR1 KGHSH, CDR2 LQKENI. The CDR3 length is 15 residues. The CDR3 loop reads CASSPQREGFIEQFF. In DNA, the CDR3 is TGTGCCAGCTCCCCCCAACGGGAGGGTTTCATTGAGCAGTTCTTC.

This chain links TRBV6-5 with TRBJ1-2, with 7 bases identical to TRBD1. Germline lookup yields CDR1 MNHEY and CDR2 SVGAGI. V trimming: 6 bases; J trimming: 4 bases; junction bases outside the gene matches: 8. The CDR3 covers 14 residues. The CDR3 protein is CASSLGQAAYGYTF. CDR3 bases: TGTGCCAGCAGCCTAGGACAGGCAGCCTATGGCTACACCTTC.

V is TRBV13 and J is TRBJ2-1, with 7 bases matching TRBD1. The CDR3 spans 14 residues. V lost 6 bases to trimming and J lost 6 bases; unmatched junction nucleotides: 8. Per germline, CDR1 PRHDT and CDR2 FYEKMQ (reference sequence). DNA for the CDR3: TGTGCCAGCAGGCCGGGACAGCCTTCCAATGAGCAGTTCTTC. Translating gives CASRPGQPSNEQFF.

The chain couples TRBV20-1 to TRBJ1-6, with a tentative D call TRBD1 (5 bases). Germline V gene lookup returns CDR1 DFQATT and CDR2 SNEGSKA (reference sequence). There are 15 residues in the CDR3. The V and J ends lost 3 bases and 9 bases respectively, with 18 bases between them. The CDR3, as DNA: TGCAGTGCTAGTGATGACAGTGGTTTAGCTTCACCCCTCCACTTT. Its translation is CSASDDSGLASPLHF.

The chain recombines TRBV19 with TRBJ2-4, with D uncertain. CDR3 size: 14 residues. Trimming removed 3 bases at V and 0 bases at J, with 6 bases between. CDR1 and CDR2 from the germline V gene are LNHDA and SQIVND (reference sequence). CDR3 sequence reads: CASSMGIAKNIQYF. The CDR3 coding sequence is TGTGCCAGTAGTATGGGCATAGCCAAAAACATTCAGTACTTC.